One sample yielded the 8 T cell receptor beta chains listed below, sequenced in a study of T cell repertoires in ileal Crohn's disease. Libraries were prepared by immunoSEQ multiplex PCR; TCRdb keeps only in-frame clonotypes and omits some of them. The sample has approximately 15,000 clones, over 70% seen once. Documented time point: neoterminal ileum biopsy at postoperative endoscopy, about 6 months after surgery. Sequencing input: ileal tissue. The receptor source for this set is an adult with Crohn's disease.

The CDR3 spells CAESGYPLATNEKLFF. As DNA, the CDR3 is TGTGCCGAATCGGGGTATCCCCTTGCAACTAATGAAAAACTGTTTTTT. The chain carries TRBV2 and TRBJ1-4; D remains ambiguous. CDR1 and CDR2 (germline): SNHLY, FYNNEI. V was clipped by 11 bases and J by 0 bases, with 19 bases between them. CDR3 length: 16 amino acids.

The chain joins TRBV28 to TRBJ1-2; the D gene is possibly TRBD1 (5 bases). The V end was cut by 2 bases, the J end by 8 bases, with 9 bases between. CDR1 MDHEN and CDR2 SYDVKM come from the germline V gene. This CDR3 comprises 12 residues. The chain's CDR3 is CASSLTGVGYTF. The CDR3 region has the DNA TGTGCCAGCAGTTTAACGGGGGTCGGCTACACCTTC.

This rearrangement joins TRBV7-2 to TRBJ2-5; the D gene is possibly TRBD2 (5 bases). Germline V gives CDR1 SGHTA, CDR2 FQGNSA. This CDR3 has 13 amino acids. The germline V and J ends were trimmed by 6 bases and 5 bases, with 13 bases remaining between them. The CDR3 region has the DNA TGTGCCAGCAGTAACCAGTGGAGGGAGACCCAGTACTTC. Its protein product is CASSNQWRETQYF. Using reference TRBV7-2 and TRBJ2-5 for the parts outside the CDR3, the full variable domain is GAGVSQSPSNKVTEKGKDVELRCDPISGHTALYWYRQSLGQGLEFLIYFQGNSAPDKSGLPSDRFSAERTGGSVSTLTIQRTQQEDSAVYLCASSNQWRETQYFGPGTRLLVL.

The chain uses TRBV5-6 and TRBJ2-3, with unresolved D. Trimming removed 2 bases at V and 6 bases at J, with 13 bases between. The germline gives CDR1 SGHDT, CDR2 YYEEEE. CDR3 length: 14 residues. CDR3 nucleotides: TGTGCCAGCAGCTTTGTGGATTCTACGGATACGCAGTATTTT. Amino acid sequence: CASSFVDSTDTQYF.

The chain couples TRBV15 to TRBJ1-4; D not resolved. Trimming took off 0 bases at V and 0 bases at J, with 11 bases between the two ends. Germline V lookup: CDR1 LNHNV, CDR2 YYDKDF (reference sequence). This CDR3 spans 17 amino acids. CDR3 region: CATSRDMGSSTNEKLFF. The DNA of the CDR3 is TGTGCCACCAGCAGAGATATGGGTTCGTCAACTAATGAAAAACTGTTTTTT. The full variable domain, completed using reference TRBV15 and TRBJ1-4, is DAMVIQNPRYQVTQFGKPVTLSCSQTLNHNVMYWYQQKSSQAPKLLFHYYDKDFNNEADTPDNFQSRRPNTSFCFLDIRSPGLGDTAMYLCATSRDMGSSTNEKLFFGSGTQLSVL.

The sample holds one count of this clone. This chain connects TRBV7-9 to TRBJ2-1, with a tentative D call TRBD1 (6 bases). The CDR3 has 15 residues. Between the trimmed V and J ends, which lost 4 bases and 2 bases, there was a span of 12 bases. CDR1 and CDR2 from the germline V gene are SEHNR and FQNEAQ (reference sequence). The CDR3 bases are TGTGCCAGCAGCTCAGACAGGTCGACCTACAATGAGCAGTTCTTC. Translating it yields CASSSDRSTYNEQFF. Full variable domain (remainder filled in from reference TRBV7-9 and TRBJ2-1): DTGVSQNPRHKITKRGQNVTFRCDPISEHNRLYWYRQTLGQGPEFLTYFQNEAQLEKSRLLSDRFSAERPKGSFSTLEIQRTEQGDSAMYLCASSSDRSTYNEQFFGPGTRLTVL.

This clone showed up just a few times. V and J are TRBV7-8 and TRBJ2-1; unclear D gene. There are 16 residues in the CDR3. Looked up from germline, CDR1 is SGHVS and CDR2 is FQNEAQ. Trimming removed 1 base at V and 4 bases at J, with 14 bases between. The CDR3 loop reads CASSLEGILTYNEQFF. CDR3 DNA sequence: TGTGCCAGCAGCTTAGAAGGGATCCTTACGTACAATGAGCAGTTCTTC. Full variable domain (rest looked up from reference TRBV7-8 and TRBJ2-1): GAGVSQSPRYKVAKRGQDVALRCDPISGHVSLFWYQQALGQGPEFLTYFQNEAQLDKSGLPSDRFFAERPEGSVSTLKIQRTQQEDSAVYLCASSLEGILTYNEQFFGPGTRLTVL.

As DNA, the CDR3 is TGTGCCAGCAGTGAACAAGGGACAGGGCCCTACGAGCAGTACTTC. Its protein product is CASSEQGTGPYEQYF. V is TRBV6-1 and J is TRBJ2-7; TRBD1 agrees at 9 bases. Germline CDR1 MNHNS, CDR2 SASEGT. The CDR3 runs to 15 residues. The V and J ends lost 2 bases and 2 bases, in that order; junction bases with no gene match: 4.